This TCR beta chain was sequenced in a study of monozygotic twins with inflammatory bowel disease. CDR1 is MNHEY, CDR2 SVGEGT, per germline. CDR3 length: 14 residues. Per-sample cDNA came from eight separate reactions. Each CDR3 protein gets one entry in TCRdb, which reprocessed the 5' RACE reads and gives no DNA. Its table lists about 380,000 distinct CDR3 sequences. The chain recombines TRBV6-2 or TRBV6-3 with TRBJ1-2; with no DNA, the TCRdb D assignment of TRBD1 cannot be verified. This clonotype was obtained from a human donor with ulcerative colitis or Crohn's disease, or a healthy co-twin of an affected twin (not recorded which). Sequenced: blood. The CDR3 here is CASSEGHGSYGYTF.